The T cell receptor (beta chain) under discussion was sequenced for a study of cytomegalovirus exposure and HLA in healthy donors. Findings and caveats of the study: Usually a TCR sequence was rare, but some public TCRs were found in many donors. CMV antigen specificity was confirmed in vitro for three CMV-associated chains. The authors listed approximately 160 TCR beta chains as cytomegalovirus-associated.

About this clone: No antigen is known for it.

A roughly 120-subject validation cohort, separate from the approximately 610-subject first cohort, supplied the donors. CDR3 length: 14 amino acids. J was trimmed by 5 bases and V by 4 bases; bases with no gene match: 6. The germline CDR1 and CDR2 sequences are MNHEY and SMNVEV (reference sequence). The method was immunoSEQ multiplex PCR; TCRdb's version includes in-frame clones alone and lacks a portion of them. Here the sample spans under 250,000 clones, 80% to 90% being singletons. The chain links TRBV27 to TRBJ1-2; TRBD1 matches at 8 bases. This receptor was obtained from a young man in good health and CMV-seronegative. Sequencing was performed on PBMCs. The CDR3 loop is CASSWGQEFYGYTF. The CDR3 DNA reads TGTGCCAGCAGTTGGGGACAGGAGTTTTATGGCTACACCTTC.